This passage covers 6 T cell receptor beta chains from one sample sequenced in a study of T cells after yellow fever vaccination. Using its own MiXCR run on the 5' RACE reads, TCRdb lists one record per CDR3 protein. This table holds about 580,000 distinct CDR3 sequences, roughly 17% found once. The sequencing used PBMCs, collected 4 to 6 days after the first yellow fever vaccination. The origin of the receptors is a man in his late teens or twenties who received the YFV17D yellow fever vaccine.

The chain is built from TRBV24-1 and TRBJ2-1; D is perhaps TRBD1 (6 bases). CDR1 is KGHDR, CDR2 SFDVKD, per germline. V lost 8 bases and J lost 10, with 17 bases in between. The CDR3 sequence is 13 residues long. The CDR3 here is CATTPPGGWEQFF. CDR3 sequence (DNA): TGTGCCACCACTCCCCCTGGGGGCTGGGAGCAGTTCTTC.

This clonotype was detected a few times. The chain employs TRBV6-1 and TRBJ2-4; no definite D call. The germline CDR1 and CDR2 sequences are MNHNS and SASEGT. V lost 6 bases, J lost 0 bases, and 9 bases lay in between. CDR3 length equals 14 residues. CDR3 amino acids: CASSSRKAKNIQYF. The CDR3 DNA reads as TGTGCCAGCAGCTCCCGTAAAGCCAAAAACATTCAGTACTTC.

The J gene is TRBJ1-4, the V gene TRBV18, with TRBD1 as a possible D gene (5 bases). The ends were cut back, 3 bases at V and 3 bases at J, with 8 bases in the middle. The CDR3 spans 14 residues. Germline V lookup: CDR1 KGHSH, CDR2 LQKENI. CDR3 sequence reads: CASSPGGPNEKLFF. The CDR3 nucleotides are TGTGCCAGCTCACCCGGGGGACCTAATGAAAAACTGTTTTTT. Together with reference TRBV18 and TRBJ1-4, the CDR3 gives the full variable domain: NAGVMQNPRHLVRRRGQEARLRCSPMKGHSHVYWYRQLPEEGLKFMVYLQKENIIDESGMPKERFSAEFPKEGPSILRIQQVVRGDSAAYFCASSPGGPNEKLFFGSGTQLSVL.

This clonotype was found a few times. This chain uses TRBV6-1 with TRBJ1-4; the D gene is possibly TRBD1 (5 bases). This CDR3 is 16 amino acids long. Germline CDR1 reads MNHNS; CDR2 reads SASEGT. The V gene lost 6 bases and the J gene lost 3 bases, with 17 bases spanning the gap. The CDR3 DNA reads TGTGCCAGCAGCGAGGGACCGTACACCTCTAATGAAAAACTGTTTTTT. Protein sequence: CASSEGPYTSNEKLFF.

The V and J genes are TRBV2 and TRBJ1-1, with a possible D match to TRBD1 (5 bases). This CDR3 comprises 14 residues. Germline V gene sequence: CDR1 SNHLY, CDR2 FYNNEI. Trimming cost V 2 bases and J 3 bases, with 10 bases left between them. CDR3 amino acids: CASSESGGDTEAFF. CDR3 DNA sequence: TGTGCCAGCAGTGAATCCGGAGGGGACACTGAAGCTTTCTTT.

The table lists this clonotype with many counts. The CDR3 reads CSVARDRGTEAFF. The CDR3 DNA sequence: TGCAGCGTTGCGCGCGACAGGGGCACTGAAGCTTTCTTT. V usage is TRBV29-1 and J usage is TRBJ1-1; TRBD1 aligns across 8 bases. This CDR3 is 13 amino acids long. V dropped 4 bases and J dropped 4; count of bases not matched to a gene: 5. The germline V gene encodes CDR1 SQVTM and CDR2 ANQGSEA.